This T cell receptor beta chain was documented in a study of T cell responses to AZD1222 COVID-19 vaccine. The trim removed 1 base at V and 8 bases at J, leaving 6 bases unmatched. The CDR3 runs to 15 residues. The germline V gene encodes CDR1 LNHNV and CDR2 YYDKDF (reference sequence). Notes on this clone: Its antigen is still unknown.

TCRdb keeps only in-frame clones here, not all; method: immunoSEQ multiplex PCR. The data hold approximately 140,000 clones, with 90% to 95% observed a single time. The study, taken as a whole, reports: It was only a handful of AZD1222 recipients who were seropositive at baseline. None of the repertoires were sampled until the peak T cell response had passed.

This receptor was taken from an adult in good health. The rearrangement uses TRBV15 and TRBJ1-4; 8 positions match TRBD1. The specimen comprised peripheral blood, sampled on day 0 of AZD1222 vaccination. The CDR3 DNA is TGTGCCACCAGCAGAGTTCCAGGGGGCTGGGAAAAACTGTTTTTT. Encoded protein: CATSRVPGGWEKLFF.